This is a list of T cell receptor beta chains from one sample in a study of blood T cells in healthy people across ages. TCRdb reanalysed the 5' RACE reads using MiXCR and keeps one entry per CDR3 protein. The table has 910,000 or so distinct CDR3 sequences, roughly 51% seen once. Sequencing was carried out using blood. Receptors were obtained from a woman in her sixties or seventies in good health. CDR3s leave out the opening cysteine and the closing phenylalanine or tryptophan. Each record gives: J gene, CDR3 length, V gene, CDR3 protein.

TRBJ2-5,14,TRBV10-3,AISEPSRGAEETQY
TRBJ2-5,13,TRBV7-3,ASSLVGLYQETQY
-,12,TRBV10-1,ASSLSGSNNIQY
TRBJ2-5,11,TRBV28,ASSFRGSVTQY
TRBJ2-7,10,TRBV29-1,SVRGQVDEQY
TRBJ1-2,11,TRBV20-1,SASPGGDYGYT
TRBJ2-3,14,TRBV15,ATSRELAAGTDTQY
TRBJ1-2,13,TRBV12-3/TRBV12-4,ASSLASTATHGYT
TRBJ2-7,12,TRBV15,ATSRLQLRHEQY
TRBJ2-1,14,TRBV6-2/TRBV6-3,ASSSPYGTDYNEQF
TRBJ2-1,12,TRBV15,ATSRDQGGDEQF
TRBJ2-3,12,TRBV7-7,ASSAAGGTDTQY
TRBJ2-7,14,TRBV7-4,ASSPRGATDTYEQY
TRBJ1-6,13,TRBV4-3,ASSQDPGQPSPLH
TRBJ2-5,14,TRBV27,ASSLLRSQGPETQY
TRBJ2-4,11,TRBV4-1,ASSPGPDRVKY
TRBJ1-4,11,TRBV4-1,ASGYRENEKLF
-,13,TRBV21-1,SSSKLIGLMYEQY
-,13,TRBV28,ASSLVGTSYNEQY
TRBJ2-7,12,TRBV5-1,AGSLTSGSHEQY
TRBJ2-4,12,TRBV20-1,SPSGDLAKNIQY
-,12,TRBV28,ASLKRGGYYEQY
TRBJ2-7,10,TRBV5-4,ASSLFRGEQY
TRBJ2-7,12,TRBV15,ATSRLQPRGEQY
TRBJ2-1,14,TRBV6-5,ASSQLGTLKYNEQF
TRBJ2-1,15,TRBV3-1,ASRRLNAGGPRNEQF
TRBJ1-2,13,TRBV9,ASSLDRREGRSYT
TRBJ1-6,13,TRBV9,ASSEAWGKDSPLH
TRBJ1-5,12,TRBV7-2,ASSLSGNNQPQH
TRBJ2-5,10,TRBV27,ASNRPGQTQY
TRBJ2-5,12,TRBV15,ATSRGQPQETQY
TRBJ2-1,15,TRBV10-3,AIRGNTGASSYNEQF
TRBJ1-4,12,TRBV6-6,ASSRWTGQEKLF
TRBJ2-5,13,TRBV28,ASSSPGQPPNEQY
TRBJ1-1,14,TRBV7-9,ASSLAEAGAPPGAF
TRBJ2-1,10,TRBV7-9,ASSWTGGEQF
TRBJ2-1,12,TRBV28,ASISPPGDNEQF
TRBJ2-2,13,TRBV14,ASSRDRTYTGELF
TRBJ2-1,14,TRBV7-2,ASSSGQGLVGNEQF
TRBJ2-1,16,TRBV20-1,SAISPTGTSGSNNEQF